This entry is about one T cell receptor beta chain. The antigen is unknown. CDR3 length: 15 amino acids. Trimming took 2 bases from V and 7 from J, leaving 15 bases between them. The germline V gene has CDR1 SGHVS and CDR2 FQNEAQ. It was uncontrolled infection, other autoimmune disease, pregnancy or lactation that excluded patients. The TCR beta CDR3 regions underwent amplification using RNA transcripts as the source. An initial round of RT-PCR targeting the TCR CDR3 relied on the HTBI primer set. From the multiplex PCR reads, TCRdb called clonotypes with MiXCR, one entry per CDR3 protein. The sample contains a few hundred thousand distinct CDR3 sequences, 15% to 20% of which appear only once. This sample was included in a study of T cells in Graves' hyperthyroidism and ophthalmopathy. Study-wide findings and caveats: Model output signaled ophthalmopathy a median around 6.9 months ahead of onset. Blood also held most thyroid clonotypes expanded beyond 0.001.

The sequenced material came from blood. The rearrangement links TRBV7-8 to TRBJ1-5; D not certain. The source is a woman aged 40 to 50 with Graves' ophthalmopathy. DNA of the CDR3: TGTGCCAGCAGCTTAAGCCTTAACCGAGGCCAGCCCCAGCATTTT. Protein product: CASSLSLNRGQPQHF.